This section outlines one T cell receptor (beta chain) sequence together with its context. What it recognizes is unknown. The CDR3 totals 16 residues. The ends were cut back, 0 bases at V and 0 bases at J, with 14 bases in the middle. Germline V lookup: CDR1 SQVTM, CDR2 ANQGSEA. The data stem from a study of cytomegalovirus exposure and HLA in healthy donors. Study-level background: HLA-typed donors were the source of 80 million to 90 million unique TCRs, which an early data release held.

Findings and limits, study-wide: The authors considered a cluster of highly shared sequence variants likely to be a sequencing artifact. Researchers reported in a later analysis that a missense DCLRE1C variant was tied to TCR beta V- and J-gene trimming.

The PCR had 60 Vbeta and 13 Jbeta primers. Here immunoSEQ multiplex PCR was the method, and the copy in TCRdb shows in-frame clones only, minus some. This table holds 200,000 or so clones, 65% to 85% found once. The receptor comes from a boy between 2 and 10 years old in good health and CMV-seronegative. The V call is TRBV29-1, the J call TRBJ1-1; maybe TRBD1 (5 bases). Material: PBMCs. The CDR3 region is CSVEELTVRMNTEAFF. The CDR3 DNA reads TGCAGCGTTGAAGAACTGACAGTTCGCATGAACACTGAAGCTTTCTTT.